A selection of T cell receptor beta chains follows, all from one sample in a study of cytomegalovirus exposure and HLA in healthy donors. Profiled with immunoSEQ multiplex PCR; TCRdb holds only in-frame clones, not every one. The sample includes fewer than 200,000 clones, over 65% of them seen just once. The sequenced sample consisted of PBMCs. These receptors all come from a man in his forties in good health and CMV-seropositive. CDR3s include the opening cysteine and the closing phenylalanine or tryptophan. D genes are given only for firm matches. Expanded clones are given a class, and other clones once, few, many or no size at all.

size	V	J	D	DNA	CDR3
once	TRBV7-6	TRBJ2-7	.	TGTGCCAGCAGCAACCCGGGTAGCTCCTACGAGCAGTACTTC	CASSNPGSSYEQYF
.	TRBV25-1	TRBJ1-2	.	TGTGCCAGCAGTGGTGGAGGCCCCTACGGCTACACCTTC	CASSGGGPYGYTF
once	TRBV29-1	TRBJ1-3	.	TGCAGCGTTGGTAGCGATTCTGGAAACACCATATATTTT	CSVGSDSGNTIYF
few	TRBV29-1	TRBJ2-7	TRBD2	TGCAGCGTTGAAGATCCAGCGGGGGAGTCCTACGAGCAGTACTTC	CSVEDPAGESYEQYF
.	TRBV27	TRBJ1-5	TRBD1	TGTGCCAGCAACCTCACAGGGGTGAGGCAGCCCCAGCATTTT	CASNLTGVRQPQHF
.	TRBV27	TRBJ1-1	TRBD1	TGTGCCAGCAGTTCAGGGGGGAACACTGAAGCTTTCTTT	CASSSGGNTEAFF
.	TRBV5-8	TRBJ1-1	.	TGTGTCAGCAGCCAAGGGGAGGGGCCTGAAGCTTTCTTT	CVSSQGEGPEAFF
.	TRBV28	TRBJ2-1	TRBD2	TGTGCCAGCAGCCTAGCGGGACGGGGCTCAAGCTCCTACAATGAGCAGTTCTTC	CASSLAGRGSSSYNEQFF
.	TRBV5-1	TRBJ2-3	.	TGCGCCAGCAGCTTGGGGACTAGCACAGATACGCAGTATTTT	CASSLGTSTDTQYF
.	TRBV9	TRBJ2-2	TRBD1	TGTGCCAGCAGCGTAGCTGGACAGGGAGTCGGGGAGCTGTTTTTT	CASSVAGQGVGELFF
.	TRBV27	TRBJ1-5	.	TGTGCCAGCAGTTTACTACCTATGAAGGGGAATCAGCCCCAGCATTTT	CASSLLPMKGNQPQHF
.	TRBV28	TRBJ1-1	.	TGTGCCAGCAGTCCAGACAGTCTGATGAACACTGAAGCTTTCTTT	CASSPDSLMNTEAFF
.	TRBV6-5	TRBJ1-1	TRBD1	TGTGCCACCCGACAGGGGGTGAACACTGAAGCTTTCTTT	CATRQGVNTEAFF
.	TRBV6-5	TRBJ1-5	.	TGTGCCAGCACTCTGGGCTGGGGGGGCAATCAGCCCCAGCATTTT	CASTLGWGGNQPQHF
.	TRBV4-1	TRBJ2-4	TRBD1	TGCGCCAGCAGCTTAGGGACAGGGGGCCGTTTAAGATTTATTCAGTACTTC	CASSLGTGGRLRFIQYF
.	TRBV7-3	TRBJ2-2	.	TGTGCCAGCAGCCCCCAAGGCGGGCTAGCCACCGGGGAGCTGTTTTTT	CASSPQGGLATGELFF
.	TRBV10-1	TRBJ2-3	TRBD1	TGCGCCAGCGATCCGGGACAGGGGGCAGGAGATACGCAGTATTTT	CASDPGQGAGDTQYF
few	TRBV10-3	TRBJ1-6	.	TGTGCCATCAGACCAGACTCCTATAATTCACCCCTCCACTTT	CAIRPDSYNSPLHF
.	TRBV7-2	TRBJ2-2	.	TGTGCCAGCAGCTTAGTTAACTCGAACACCGGGGAGCTGTTTTTT	CASSLVNSNTGELFF
once	TRBV28	TRBJ2-7	TRBD2	TGTGCCAGCAGTTCCCCGGGGGGGAGCTCCTACGAGCAGTACTTC	CASSSPGGSSYEQYF
.	TRBV7-3	TRBJ2-1	.	TGTGCCAGCAGCTTATCCCATGCCAGCTCCTACAATGAGCAGTTCTTC	CASSLSHASSYNEQFF
.	TRBV7-6	TRBJ1-1	TRBD1	TGTGCCAGCAGCTTTAAGGGACAGGCCAACACTGAAGCTTTCTTT	CASSFKGQANTEAFF
.	TRBV4-3	TRBJ2-2	TRBD2	TGCGCCAGCAGCCAAGATCGTTGGGTTAGCGGGGCCCCGAACACCGGGGAGCTGTTTTTT	CASSQDRWVSGAPNTGELFF
.	TRBV18	TRBJ2-2	TRBD2	TGTGCCAGCTCACCGACTAGCGGGAGTCTCGCCACCGCCGGGGAGCTGTTTTTT	CASSPTSGSLATAGELFF
.	TRBV7-9	TRBJ2-7	.	TGTGCCAGCAGCCCGACTCAGAGCTCCTACGAGCAGTACTTC	CASSPTQSSYEQYF
.	TRBV7-2	TRBJ1-1	TRBD1	TGTGCCAGCAGTTACCGGGACAGGGGCACTGAAGCTTTCTTT	CASSYRDRGTEAFF
.	TRBV6-6	TRBJ2-7	TRBD2	TGTGCCAGCAGTTACGACGCCGAGGCTAGCGGGAGTTTCTTC	CASSYDAEASGSFF
.	TRBV7-2	TRBJ1-1	.	TGTGCCAGCAGCTTCCCAGGATACGACACTGAAGCTTTCTTT	CASSFPGYDTEAFF
.	TRBV11-2	TRBJ2-7	.	TGTGCCAGCAGCACCCAGGGGAGCAGCGTGGGCGAGCAGTACTTC	CASSTQGSSVGEQYF
.	TRBV14	TRBJ2-2	.	TGTGCCAGCAGCCAAGAGACAGAGCACACCGGGGAGCTGTTTTTT	CASSQETEHTGELFF
.	TRBV4-3	TRBJ2-2	.	TGCGCCAGCAGCCAAGAGAACAGGCCCGGGGAGCTGTTTTTT	CASSQENRPGELFF
.	TRBV5-6	TRBJ2-1	.	TGTGCCAGCAGCTCCCACGGTAATGAGCAGTTCTTC	CASSSHGNEQFF
.	TRBV5-4	TRBJ2-5	TRBD2	TGTGCCAGCAGCAGGGGACTAGCCGCTCAAGAGACCCAGTACTTC	CASSRGLAAQETQYF
.	TRBV18	TRBJ2-7	TRBD2	TGTGCCAGCTCACCTGGGACTAGCGGGGGTATCTACGAGCAGTACTTC	CASSPGTSGGIYEQYF
once	TRBV4-3	TRBJ1-5	TRBD1	TGCGCCAGCAGCCAAGATGGGGACAGGAACAATCAGCCCCAGCATTTT	CASSQDGDRNNQPQHF
few	TRBV7-3	TRBJ2-5	.	TGTGCCAGCAGCTTCGATCCGGGGGAGACCCAGTACTTC	CASSFDPGETQYF
.	TRBV18	TRBJ2-3	.	TGTGCCAGCTCACCAACTAGCACAGATACGCAGTATTTT	CASSPTSTDTQYF
.	TRBV12-5	TRBJ1-4	TRBD1	TGTGCTAGTGGTTTGGTTCCTAAGAAGACCGGGACAGGGGGTGAAAAACTGTTTTTT	CASGLVPKKTGTGGEKLFF
few	TRBV5-1	TRBJ2-7	TRBD1	TGCGCCAGCAGCCCGCCGCCGGGACAGGGCTACGAGCAGTACTTC	CASSPPPGQGYEQYF
few	TRBV7-8	TRBJ2-7	TRBD2	TGTGCCAGCAGCTTGGGACTAGCGTTCTACGAGCAGTACTTC	CASSLGLAFYEQYF
.	TRBV18	TRBJ1-5	.	TGTGCCAGCTCACCTTACAGTCATTATCAGCCCCAGCATTTT	CASSPYSHYQPQHF
.	TRBV21-1	TRBJ2-7	.	TGTGCCAGCGCCGGGACTAGCGGAGGTTTAATCTACGAGCAGTACTTC	CASAGTSGGLIYEQYF
.	TRBV6-6	TRBJ2-7	TRBD2	TGTGCCAGCAGCCGACTAGCGGGAGGTACGGGGGGCGAGCAGTACTTC	CASSRLAGGTGGEQYF
.	TRBV7-8	TRBJ2-7	TRBD2	TGTGCCAGCAGCTTACAGCGGGACTCCTACGAGCAGTACTTC	CASSLQRDSYEQYF
.	TRBV6-6	TRBJ2-1	.	TGTGCCAGCAGTTACAGACAAAACAATGAGCAGTTCTTC	CASSYRQNNEQFF
.	TRBV5-1	TRBJ2-2	.	TGCGCCAGCAGCTTGGCGGCGGCTGGGGAGCTGTTTTTT	CASSLAAAGELFF
.	TRBV19	TRBJ2-2	TRBD1	TGTGCCAGTAGGCAGGGGGCGACGTACACCGGGGAGCTGTTTTTT	CASRQGATYTGELFF
.	TRBV9	TRBJ2-3	TRBD2	TGTGCCAGCAGCGTAGGGACCGGGGCAGGGAGGGGCACAGATACGCAGTATTTT	CASSVGTGAGRGTDTQYF
.	TRBV11-1	TRBJ2-5	TRBD2	TGTGCCAGCAGCACAGGGGGTACTAGCGGGGGGGCCAAAATGGAGACCCAGTACTTC	CASSTGGTSGGAKMETQYF
once	TRBV6-5	TRBJ2-7	.	TGTGCCAGCAGTTACTCGAATCAGGGTGGATTTTACGAGCAGTACTTC	CASSYSNQGGFYEQYF
.	TRBV29-1	TRBJ2-7	TRBD1	TGCAGCGGAGGACAGGGGACGTACGAGCAGTACTTC	CSGGQGTYEQYF
.	TRBV4-1	TRBJ2-7	.	TGCGCCAGCAGCCAAGTTGGGGGCCCCGGCGAGCAGTACTTC	CASSQVGGPGEQYF
.	TRBV7-9	TRBJ2-1	.	TGTGCCAGCAGCTTATACTACAATGAGCAGTTCTTC	CASSLYYNEQFF
.	TRBV27	TRBJ2-7	.	TGTGCCAGCCGAGGTCAGACCTCCTACGAGCAGTACTTC	CASRGQTSYEQYF
once	TRBV4-1	TRBJ1-4	.	TGCGCCAGCAGCCAAGATCGATCAAGGGGCTTTGCTAATGAAAAACTGTTTTTT	CASSQDRSRGFANEKLFF
.	TRBV2	TRBJ2-7	.	TGTGCCAGCAGTGAATGGACAACCTACGAGCAGTACTTC	CASSEWTTYEQYF
.	TRBV10-3	TRBJ1-1	.	TGTGCCATCAGGGGGGGAGGGATCGACACTGAAGCTTTCTTT	CAIRGGGIDTEAFF
.	TRBV28	TRBJ2-3	.	TGTGCCAGCAGTTCAGTACTAGCAGATACGCAGTATTTT	CASSSVLADTQYF
.	TRBV7-6	TRBJ2-3	TRBD1	TGTGCCAGCAGCCCCCGAGACAGGGGATGGCAGTATTTT	CASSPRDRGWQYF
.	TRBV18	TRBJ2-3	.	TGTGCCAGCTCACCACGTAGTGCTAGCGCGAGCACAGATACGCAGTATTTT	CASSPRSASASTDTQYF